This is a list of T cell receptor beta chains from one sample in a study of Ad26.COV2.S vaccination and SARS-CoV-2 variants. Data came from immunoSEQ multiplex PCR; TCRdb stores just in-frame clones and leaves some out. The data contain about 350,000 clones, roughly 90% of them singletons. Source: peripheral blood, taken in a trial of Ad26.COV2.S vaccine versus placebo. Every receptor here comes from a person between 18 and 65 years old who received the Ad26.COV2.S COVID-19 vaccine or a placebo. Both conserved end residues are part of each CDR3. The D gene is left open where the match is weak. The size of a clone is reported for some rows only, either as once, few or many, or as a class for expanded clones.

TRBJ2-2 | TRBV7-9 | NA | NA | 11 | TGTGCCAGCAGCTTAGCCGGGGAGCTGTTTTTT | CASSLAGELFF
TRBJ1-5 | TRBV27 | NA | NA | 14 | TGTGCCAGTCAGACAGCTTATAGCAATCAGCCCCAGCATTTT | CASQTAYSNQPQHF
TRBJ2-5 | TRBV19 | NA | NA | 13 | TGTGCCAGTCGGGCACCCATAGGGGAGACCCAGTACTTC | CASRAPIGETQYF
TRBJ2-1 | TRBV10-3 | NA | NA | 16 | TGTGCCATCAGTGAGTCTGGCGACCTCCCCTACAATGAGCAGTTCTTC | CAISESGDLPYNEQFF
TRBJ2-5 | TRBV30 | NA | NA | 13 | TGTGCCTGGAGTGTACAGAGAACCGAGACCCAGTACTTC | CAWSVQRTETQYF
TRBJ2-1 | TRBV7-3 | NA | NA | 15 | TGTGCCAGCAGCCAAATGGCTAGCTCCTACAATGAGCAGTTCTTC | CASSQMASSYNEQFF
TRBJ1-1 | TRBV4-2 | NA | TRBD1 | 18 | TGTGCCAGCAGCCCTCGGGGACAGGGGGTTTCTGGGGACACTGAAGCTTTCTTT | CASSPRGQGVSGDTEAFF
TRBJ2-2 | TRBV7-7 | NA | NA | 14 | TGTGCTAGCAGCTTGGTCCAGAACACCGGGGAGCTGTTTTTT | CASSLVQNTGELFF
TRBJ1-2 | TRBV18 | NA | NA | 13 | TGTGCCAGCTCACGGGACTACCAGGATGGCTACACCTTC | CASSRDYQDGYTF
TRBJ2-3 | TRBV29-1 | NA | NA | 11 | TGCAGCGTTGACGGGGGTTGGACGCAGTATTTT | CSVDGGWTQYF
TRBJ1-1 | TRBV29-1 | few | NA | 13 | TGCAGCGTTGAAGGCCCTCTGAACACTGAAGCTTTCTTT | CSVEGPLNTEAFF
TRBJ2-3 | TRBV5-1 | NA | TRBD2 | 18 | TGCGCCAGCAGCAGGCAGGCTAGCGGGGGGTTGGGCACAGATACGCAGTATTTT | CASSRQASGGLGTDTQYF
TRBJ2-7 | TRBV28 | NA | NA | 13 | TGTGCCAGCACTAATACACTTTCCTACGAGCAGTACTTC | CASTNTLSYEQYF
TRBJ1-2 | TRBV15 | NA | NA | 13 | TGTGCCACCAGCAGAGGGGGTAGTGATGGCTACACCTTC | CATSRGGSDGYTF
TRBJ2-3 | TRBV12-5 | NA | TRBD2 | 17 | TGTGCTAGTGGTTTGGCTCTAGCGGGGTTTAGCACAGATACGCAGTATTTT | CASGLALAGFSTDTQYF
TRBJ1-5 | TRBV6-9 | NA | NA | 17 | TGTGCCAGCAGTTATTGGCGCCCCTTAGGGTATAATCAGCCCCAGCATTTT | CASSYWRPLGYNQPQHF
TRBJ2-3 | TRBV15 | once | TRBD2 | 16 | TGTGCCACTGCTAGCGGAGCGGGGATTACAACAGATACGCAGTATTTT | CATASGAGITTDTQYF
TRBJ2-7 | TRBV5-1 | NA | TRBD2 | 13 | TGCGCCAGCAGCTTTGGACTAGCCTACGAGCAGTACTTC | CASSFGLAYEQYF
TRBJ1-2 | TRBV4-1 | NA | NA | 19 | TGCGCCAGCAGCCAAGCCTCGGGATTCGGGGGCTCACTTAACTATGGCTACACCTTC | CASSQASGFGGSLNYGYTF
TRBJ1-4 | TRBV19 | NA | NA | 15 | TGTGCCAGTAGTATGGGGAGACAGATTAATGAAAAACTGTTTTTT | CASSMGRQINEKLFF
TRBJ2-6 | TRBV27 | NA | NA | 14 | TGTGCCAGCCGCCTCAATGGGGGGGCCAACGTCCTGACTTTC | CASRLNGGANVLTF
TRBJ2-1 | TRBV4-1 | NA | TRBD1 | 13 | TGCGCCAGCAGCCGGGACAGGGACCCGGAACGGTTCTTC | CASSRDRDPERFF
TRBJ2-4 | TRBV11-2 | NA | TRBD2 | 14 | TGTGCCAGCAGAACGTGGGGGGGCAAAAACATTCAGTACTTC | CASRTWGGKNIQYF
TRBJ1-5 | TRBV6-2/TRBV6-3 | NA | NA | 13 | TGTGCCAGCAGTTCCGACGGCAATCAGCCCCAGCATTTT | CASSSDGNQPQHF
TRBJ1-5 | TRBV6-2/TRBV6-3 | NA | NA | 16 | TGTGCCAGCAGTTACGGGTGGGAAGGGGGCAATCAGCCCCAGCATTTT | CASSYGWEGGNQPQHF
TRBJ2-1 | TRBV6-5 | NA | NA | 16 | TGTGCCAGCAGTTACTCGAGAATAAGGGGTAGGAATGAGCAGTTCTTC | CASSYSRIRGRNEQFF
TRBJ2-3 | TRBV28 | NA | TRBD2 | 16 | TGTGCCAGCAGTTACGACATAGCGGGAGGAACAGATACGCAGTATTTT | CASSYDIAGGTDTQYF
TRBJ2-7 | TRBV9 | NA | NA | 14 | TGTGCCAGCAGCGTAGGAAGTAACCCCTACGAGCAGTACTTC | CASSVGSNPYEQYF
TRBJ1-5 | TRBV30 | NA | NA | 13 | TGTGCCTGGAGTGTACGGTGGAATCAGCCCCAGCATTTT | CAWSVRWNQPQHF
TRBJ2-2 | TRBV19 | NA | TRBD2 | 14 | TGTGCCAGTAGTAAGGAGCGGGAGGGCCGGGAGCTGTTTTTT | CASSKEREGRELFF
TRBJ1-1 | TRBV11-3 | NA | NA | 13 | TGTGCCAGCAGCTCCTCGATGAACACTGAAGCTTTCTTT | CASSSSMNTEAFF
TRBJ1-1 | TRBV4-1 | once | NA | 14 | TGCGCCAGCAGCCAAGCGCGCATGAACACTGAAGCTTTCTTT | CASSQARMNTEAFF
TRBJ2-2 | TRBV29-1 | NA | TRBD1 | 13 | TGCAGCGTCGACAGGGGCAACACCGGGGAGCTGTTTTTT | CSVDRGNTGELFF
TRBJ1-2 | TRBV9 | NA | TRBD1 | 14 | TGTGCCAGCACTTCGGGGACAGGGACGTCAAGCTGCACCTTC | CASTSGTGTSSCTF
TRBJ1-3 | TRBV6-5 | NA | TRBD1 | 13 | TGTGCCAGTGGACAGGCCTCTGGAAACACCATATATTTT | CASGQASGNTIYF